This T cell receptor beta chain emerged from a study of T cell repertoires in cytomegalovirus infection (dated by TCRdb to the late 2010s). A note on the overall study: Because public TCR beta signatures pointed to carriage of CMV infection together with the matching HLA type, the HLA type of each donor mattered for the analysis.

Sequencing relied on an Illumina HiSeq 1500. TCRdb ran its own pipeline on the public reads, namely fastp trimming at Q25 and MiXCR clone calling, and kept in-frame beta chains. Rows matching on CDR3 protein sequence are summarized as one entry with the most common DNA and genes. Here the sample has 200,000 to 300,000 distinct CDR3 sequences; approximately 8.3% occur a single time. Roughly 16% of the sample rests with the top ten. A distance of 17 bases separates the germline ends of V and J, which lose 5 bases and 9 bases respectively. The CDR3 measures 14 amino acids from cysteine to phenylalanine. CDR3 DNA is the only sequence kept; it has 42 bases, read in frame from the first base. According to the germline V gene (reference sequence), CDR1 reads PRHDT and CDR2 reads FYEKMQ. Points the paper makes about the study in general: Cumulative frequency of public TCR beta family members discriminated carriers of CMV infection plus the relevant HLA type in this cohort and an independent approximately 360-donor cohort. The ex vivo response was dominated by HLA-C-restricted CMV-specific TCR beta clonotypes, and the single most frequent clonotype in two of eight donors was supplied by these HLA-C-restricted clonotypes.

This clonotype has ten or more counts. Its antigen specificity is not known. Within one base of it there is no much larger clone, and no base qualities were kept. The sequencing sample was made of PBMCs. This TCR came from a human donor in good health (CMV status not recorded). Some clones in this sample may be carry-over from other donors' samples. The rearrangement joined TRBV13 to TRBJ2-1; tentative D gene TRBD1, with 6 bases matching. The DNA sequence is TGTGCCAGCAGCACTCGGACAGCCTCCGGTGAGCAGTTCTTC. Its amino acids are CASSTRTASGEQFF.